What follows are 3 T cell receptor beta chains derived from one specimen sequenced in a study of blood T cell repertoires in COVID-19. Sequenced by immunoSEQ multiplex PCR; TCRdb stores in-frame clones only, minus some. The table records about 140,000 clones, around nine tenths of them present only once. Material: peripheral blood. These receptors were taken from a human donor in a cohort sampled during active COVID-19.

The chain couples TRBV10-3 to TRBJ2-5, with TRBD2 matching over 13 bases. CDR3 length: 16 residues. The V and J ends lost 6 bases and 1 base, in that order; junction bases with no gene match: 5. Per the germline V gene, CDR1 is ENHRY and CDR2 is SYGVKD. The CDR3, as DNA: TGTGCCATCAGCCCGACTAGCGGGGGGCCCCAAGAGACCCAGTACTTC. Amino acids: CAISPTSGGPQETQYF.

The chain carries TRBV11-2 and TRBJ2-1, with 10 positions matching TRBD2. With 5 bases clipped from V and 3 bases from J, the junction kept 4 bases outside the gene matches. Germline lookup yields CDR1 SGHAT and CDR2 FQNNGV. The CDR3 spans 15 residues. The DNA of the CDR3 is TGTGCCAGCAGCCCCCAGCGGGGGGGCTACAATGAGCAGTTCTTC. Translation gives CASSPQRGGYNEQFF.

The gene calls are TRBV7-3 and TRBJ2-2; 10 nucleotides line up with TRBD2. The J segment lost 6 bases and the V segment lost 5 bases, leaving 3 bases of the junction unmatched. The CDR3 has 14 residues. Looked up from germline, CDR1 is SGHTA and CDR2 is FQGTGA. The CDR3 nucleotides are TGTGCCAGCAGCCCAGGGACTAGCGCCGGGGAGCTGTTTTTT. It encodes CASSPGTSAGELFF.